What follows are 6 T cell receptor beta chains derived from one specimen sequenced in a study of PD-L1 blockade in urothelial cancer. The assay was immunoSEQ multiplex PCR, and TCRdb's table has in-frame clones only and misses some. The table has about 74,000 clones, 75% to 90% seen once; the top ten hold more than 3.5%. Time point indicated: pretreatment peripheral blood. The source was PBMCs, collected around atezolizumab (anti-PD-L1) treatment. The receptors shown here come from a man in his 70s with urothelial cancer.

The chain joins TRBV7-9 to TRBJ2-3; 7 nucleotides match TRBD1. This CDR3 contains 14 residues. Germline CDR1 is SEHNR and CDR2 is FQNEAQ (reference sequence). Unmatched junction bases numbered 2, after V lost 5 bases and J lost 0 bases. The CDR3 DNA reads as TGTGCCAGCAGCCCACAGGGGAGCACAGATACGCAGTATTTT. This codes for CASSPQGSTDTQYF.

This chain joins TRBV6-5 and TRBJ1-2; possibly TRBD1 for D (6 bases). Trimming left V 7 bases short and J 5 bases short, with 17 bases between. Germline CDR1 and CDR2: MNHEY and SVGAGI. This CDR3 has 14 amino acids. The CDR3 here is CASTGAHDGYGYTF. The CDR3 nucleotides read TGTGCCAGCACAGGGGCCCATGATGGATATGGCTACACCTTC.

J is TRBJ1-2 and V is TRBV9; TRBD1 matches at 9 bases. Unmatched junction bases numbered 3, after V lost 3 bases and J lost 3 bases. This CDR3 is built from 14 residues. Germline CDR1 SGDLS, CDR2 YYNGEE. CDR3 sequence: CASSAGQGDYGYTF. CDR3 DNA sequence: TGTGCCAGCAGCGCGGGACAGGGCGACTATGGCTACACCTTC.

The chain carries TRBV6-1 and TRBJ2-3; TRBD1 agrees at 8 bases. The J segment lost 0 bases and the V segment lost 7 bases, leaving 3 bases of the junction unmatched. The CDR3 has 14 amino acids. Germline loops: CDR1 MNHNS, CDR2 SASEGT. The CDR3 DNA follows: TGTGCCAGCACCGGGGACAGGAGCACAGATACGCAGTATTTT. Protein sequence: CASTGDRSTDTQYF.

This clone was recorded once. The CDR3 loop reads CASSRAPPGLADYEQYF. The CDR3 coding sequence is TGCGCCAGCAGTCGGGCTCCACCGGGACTAGCGGACTACGAGCAGTACTTC. The chain combines TRBV5-1 with TRBJ2-7, with 11 nucleotides matching TRBD2. Germline-derived CDR1 and CDR2 are SGHRS and YFSETQ. Trimming took 5 bases from V and 3 from J; bases not matched to a gene: 13. The CDR3 runs 17 residues.

The chain carries TRBV6-5 and TRBJ1-3, with D unresolved. V was clipped by 4 bases and J by 0 bases, with 10 bases between them. Germline CDR1 is MNHEY and CDR2 is SVGAGI. This CDR3 spans 15 amino acids. The CDR3 DNA is TGTGCCAGCAGTTCATCGGGGTTCTCTGGAAACACCATATATTTT. Protein: CASSSSGFSGNTIYF.